This TCR beta chain was captured by sequencing in a study of cytomegalovirus exposure and HLA in healthy donors. PCR involved 60 Vbeta and 13 Jbeta primers. The method was immunoSEQ multiplex PCR; TCRdb's version includes in-frame clones alone and lacks a portion of them. The data show fewer than 120,000 clones, approximately 86% seen once. V was clipped by 2 bases and J by 4 bases; unmatched bases: 8. Germline CDR1 is MNHEY and CDR2 is SVGAGI. The CDR3 runs 16 residues. The sample holds one count of this clone. Its antigen is undetermined. Findings of the study overall: Among CMV-associated TCR beta chains, most appeared HLA-restricted in a later analysis. In a later analysis, DRB1 alleles had the most associated TCRs; HLA-C alleles the fewest.

This TCR was recovered from a man aged 35-49 years in good health and CMV-seronegative. The V gene is TRBV6-5, the J gene TRBJ1-5; 7 bases line up with TRBD1. Sequencing was carried out using PBMCs. Here the CDR3 reads CASSYGTGATNQPQHF. The CDR3 region has the DNA TGTGCCAGCAGTTACGGTACAGGGGCCACAAATCAGCCCCAGCATTTT.